The sequence of this T cell receptor (beta chain) was determined in a study of metastatic and nonmetastatic thyroid tumors. Patients were all untreated before their thyroid surgery. Original processing methods: Construction of a distant-metastasis classifier for papillary thyroid cancer relied on CDR3 differences across clinicopathological groups. TCRdb re-clonotyped the PCR reads via MiXCR. These V and J calls derive from TCRdb rather than the authors' analysis. The data hold about 33,000 clones, with 18% observed a single time. This clone was seen at least ten times. The CDR3 is 13 amino acids. CDR1 is MNHNY and CDR2 is SVGAGI in the germline V gene (reference sequence). V lost 4 bases to trimming and J lost 5 bases, with 9 bases between them.

Material: blood. The V gene is TRBV6-6, the J gene TRBJ1-5, with unresolved D. The origin of this receptor is a male donor with papillary thyroid cancer or a benign thyroid nodule (not recorded which). Some clones in this sample may be carry-over from other donors' samples. This chain's CDR3 is CASSFRGDQPQHF. The CDR3 DNA reads TGTGCCAGCAGTTTCCGAGGCGATCAGCCCCAGCATTTT.